This TCR beta chain is drawn from a study of blood T cell repertoires in COVID-19. All enrollees were roughly 18 to 95 years old and from under 25 US areas. Cohorts were determined from participant-reported clinical history. Two negative PCRs, clearance, or symptom resolution characterized the recovered Cohort 3 donors. The CDR3 spans 15 residues. Trimming cost V 4 bases and J 3 bases; bases outside gene matches: 8. Germline lookup yields CDR1 SGDLS and CDR2 YYNGEE. The table came from immunoSEQ multiplex PCR; TCRdb's copy has only in-frame clones and leaves some out. The sample lists 90,000 to 120,000 clones; about 86% were seen once.

The TCR comes from a woman between 50 and 59 years old who had recovered from COVID-19. The sequenced material came from PBMCs or T cells enriched from blood (not recorded which). The chain couples TRBV9 to TRBJ2-7; the match to TRBD2 covers 9 bases. CDR3 protein: CASSPGGLAIYEQYF. For the CDR3, the DNA is TGTGCCAGCAGCCCAGGGGGACTAGCAATCTACGAGCAGTACTTC.